This TCR beta chain came from a study of shared clonotypes between healthy human individuals. TCRdb's table, derived via immunoSEQ multiplex PCR, lists solely in-frame clones and lacks some. The data hold around 2.1 million clones, with 85% to 95% observed a single time. CD8 cells regarded as naive lacked CD45RO, were positively chosen for CCR7, and omitted terminally differentiated effector memory CD45RA+ cells. V lost 5 bases and J lost 4, with 12 bases in between. The CDR3 sequence is 13 residues long. Germline values: CDR1 SGHRS, CDR2 YFSETQ. Sequenced sample: naive CD8+ T cells from PBMCs. This TCR was sampled from a man in his late teens or twenties in good health. Some clones in this sample may be carry-over from other donors' samples. The V gene is TRBV5-1, the J gene TRBJ1-1; D possibly corresponds to TRBD1 (5 bases). CDR3 in amino acids: CASSAGQGTEAFF. The CDR3 nucleotides are TGCGCCAGCAGTGCAGGGCAGGGCACTGAAGCTTTCTTT.